The clone carrying this TCR beta chain occurred once. The data originate from a study of blood T cell repertoires in COVID-19. Study summary: Material from acute and convalescent COVID-19 was sourced from the United States, Italy and Spain. T cells, B-cell-depleted T cells, or PBMCs provided the cDNA or gDNA that served as material.

The protocol was immunoSEQ multiplex PCR, while the TCRdb copy is restricted to in-frame clones and leaves out a portion. This table has about 39,000 clones, 80% to 90% appearing once. The sequenced material came from peripheral blood. The source of this sequence is a man in his sixties in a cohort sampled during active COVID-19.

The CDR3 is CASSQDLRTKSNEQFF. DNA for the CDR3: TGCGCCAGCAGCCAAGATCTGCGGACTAAAAGCAATGAGCAGTTCTTC. The rearrangement links TRBV4-3 to TRBJ2-1, with D possibly TRBD2 on 6 matching bases. Germline loops: CDR1 LGHNA, CDR2 YSLEER. V was pared by 0 bases and J by 6 bases, with 15 bases between. The CDR3 contains 16 residues.